This TCR beta chain derives from a study of blood T cell repertoires in COVID-19. Data came from immunoSEQ multiplex PCR; TCRdb stores just in-frame clones and leaves some out. Found here are 60,000 to 80,000 clones, 85% to 90% of them singletons; the top ten hold 1%. CDR3 length equals 16 residues. V shed 7 bases, J shed 2 bases, and the junction held 11 bases outside the gene matches. Germline-derived CDR1 and CDR2 are SGHVS and FQNEAQ. Sequences were obtained from peripheral blood. This rearrangement joins TRBV7-8 to TRBJ2-7; TRBD2 aligns across 10 bases. The clonotype originates from a man between 65 and 85 years old with acute or convalescent COVID-19. CDR3 DNA: TGTGCCAGCATCCCATTTTTAGCGGGAGGCCCCTACGAGCAGTACTTC. Residues: CASIPFLAGGPYEQYF.